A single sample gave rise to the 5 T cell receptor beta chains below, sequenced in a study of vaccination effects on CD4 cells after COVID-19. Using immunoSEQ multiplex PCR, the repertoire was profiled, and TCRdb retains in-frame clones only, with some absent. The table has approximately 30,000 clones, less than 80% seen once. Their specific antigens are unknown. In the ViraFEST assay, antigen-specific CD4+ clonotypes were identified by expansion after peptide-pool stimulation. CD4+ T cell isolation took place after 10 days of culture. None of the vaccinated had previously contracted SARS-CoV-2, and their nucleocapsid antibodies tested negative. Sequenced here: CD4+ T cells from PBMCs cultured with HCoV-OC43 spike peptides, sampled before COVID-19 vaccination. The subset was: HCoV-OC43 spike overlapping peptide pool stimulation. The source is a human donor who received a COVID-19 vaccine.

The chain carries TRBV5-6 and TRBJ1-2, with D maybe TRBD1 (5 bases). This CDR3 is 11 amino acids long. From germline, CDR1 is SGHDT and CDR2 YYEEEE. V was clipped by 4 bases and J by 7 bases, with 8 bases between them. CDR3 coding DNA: TGTGCCAGCAGCGTCGGGGGTGGCTACACCTTC. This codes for CASSVGGGYTF. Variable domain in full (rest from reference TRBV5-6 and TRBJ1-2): DAGVTQSPTHLIKTRGQQVTLRCSPKSGHDTVSWYQQALGQGPQFIFQYYEEEERQRGNFPDRFSGHQFPNYSSELNVNALLLGDSALYLCASSVGGGYTFGSGTRLTVV.

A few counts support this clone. CDR3 residues: CSAQRGGSAFF. In DNA form, the CDR3 reads TGCAGTGCGCAGAGGGGGGGGTCGGCTTTCTTT. This chain connects TRBV20-1 to TRBJ1-1, with a weak D call TRBD1 (6 bases). The germline V gene has CDR1 DFQATT and CDR2 SNEGSKA (reference sequence). Trimming left V 6 bases short and J 11 bases short, with 16 bases between. CDR3 size: 11 residues.

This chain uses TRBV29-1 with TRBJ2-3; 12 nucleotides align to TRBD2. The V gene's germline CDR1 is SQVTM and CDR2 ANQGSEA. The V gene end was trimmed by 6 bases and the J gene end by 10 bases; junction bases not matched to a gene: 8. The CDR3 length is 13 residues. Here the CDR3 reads CSVGGLAGGAQYF. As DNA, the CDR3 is TGCAGCGTGGGGGGGCTAGCGGGAGGGGCGCAGTATTTT.

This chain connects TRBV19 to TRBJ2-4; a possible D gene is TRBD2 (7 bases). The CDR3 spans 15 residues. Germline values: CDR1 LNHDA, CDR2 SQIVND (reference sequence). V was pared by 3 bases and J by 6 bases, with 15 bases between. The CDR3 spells CASSMGSGGRNIQYF. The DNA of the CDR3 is TGTGCCAGTAGTATGGGGTCGGGGGGCAGAAACATTCAGTACTTC.

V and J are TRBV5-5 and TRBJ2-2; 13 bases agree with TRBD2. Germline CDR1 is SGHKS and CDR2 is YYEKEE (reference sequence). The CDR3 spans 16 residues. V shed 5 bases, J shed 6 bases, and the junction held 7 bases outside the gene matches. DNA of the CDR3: TGTGCCAGCAGTTGGGAAGGACTAGCGGGAGCCGGGGAGCTGTTTTTT. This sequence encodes CASSWEGLAGAGELFF.